One T cell receptor (beta chain) is described in this entry. This entry belongs to a study of blood T cell repertoires in COVID-19. Looking at the study overall: Samples taken during acute and convalescent COVID-19 were collected in the United States, Italy and Spain.

This CDR3 is built from 16 residues. V gave up 3 bases and J gave up 1 base; unmatched junction bases: 8. Germline V gives CDR1 LGHNA, CDR2 YNFKEQ. Source study methods: Reference gene primer amplification yielded estimated nucleated cell counts. The method was immunoSEQ multiplex PCR; TCRdb's version includes in-frame clones alone and lacks a portion of them. D and trimming come from the DNA, and the V and J calls and clone size come from that table. The sample comprises some 200,000 clones, about 88% of which are singletons, and 15% to 20% rests with the top ten. This sequence originates from a man aged 50-60 years with COVID-19, enrolled during active disease. The genes are TRBV4-2 and TRBJ2-7, with 8 positions matching TRBD2. Sequenced material: peripheral blood. In DNA, the CDR3 is TGTGCCAGCAGCCACGGTCGGGGCGGGAGGTCCTACGAGCAGTACTTC. It translates to CASSHGRGGRSYEQYF.